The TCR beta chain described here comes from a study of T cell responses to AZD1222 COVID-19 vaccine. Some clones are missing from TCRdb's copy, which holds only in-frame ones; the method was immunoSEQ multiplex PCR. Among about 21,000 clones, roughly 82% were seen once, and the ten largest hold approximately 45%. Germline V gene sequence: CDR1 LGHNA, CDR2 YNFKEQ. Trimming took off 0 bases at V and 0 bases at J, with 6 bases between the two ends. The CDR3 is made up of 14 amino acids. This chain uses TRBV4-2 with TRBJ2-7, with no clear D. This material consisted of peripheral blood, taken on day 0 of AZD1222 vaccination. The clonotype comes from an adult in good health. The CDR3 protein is CASSQEPASYEQYF. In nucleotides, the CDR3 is TGTGCCAGCAGCCAAGAACCGGCCTCCTACGAGCAGTACTTC.